The TCR beta chain under discussion was sequenced for a study of T cell changes during pregnancy in multiple sclerosis (dated by TCRdb to about 2019). Regarding the research as a whole: The study looked at changes in the T cell repertoire across pregnancy in women with multiple sclerosis.

Points on this clone: No antigen is known for it. Base qualities are not at hand, and no much larger clone is one base apart.

Based on the germline V gene, the CDR1 and CDR2 sequences are SGHDN and FVKESK. The germline ends are 11 bases apart after V is trimmed by 5 bases and J by 0 bases. The CDR3 covers 14 residues, taking in both the cysteine and the phenylalanine. Only the CDR3 portion is preserved as DNA: 42 bases, with reading frame beginning at the first base. Library construction relied on the immunoSEQ multiplex PCR assay. Imported from immuneACCESS, the table was reduced by TCRdb to in-frame sequences with V and J called. These copies leave out some clones; in studies compared against another copy, an unresolved V gene accounts for under half, and the cause of the remainder is not known. The sample table lists about 80,000 clones, under 95% of them with a count of one. Together, the top ten hold 1.4% of the sample.

The origin of this receptor is a female donor with multiple sclerosis, enrolled in a pregnancy study. Here the chain combines TRBV14 and TRBJ2-7, and TRBD1 may be the D gene, going by 5 matching bases. Material: peripheral blood, obtained before pregnancy. CDR3 protein: CASSSRGNSYEQYF. The base sequence is TGTGCCAGCAGCTCAAGGGGAAACTCCTACGAGCAGTACTTC.